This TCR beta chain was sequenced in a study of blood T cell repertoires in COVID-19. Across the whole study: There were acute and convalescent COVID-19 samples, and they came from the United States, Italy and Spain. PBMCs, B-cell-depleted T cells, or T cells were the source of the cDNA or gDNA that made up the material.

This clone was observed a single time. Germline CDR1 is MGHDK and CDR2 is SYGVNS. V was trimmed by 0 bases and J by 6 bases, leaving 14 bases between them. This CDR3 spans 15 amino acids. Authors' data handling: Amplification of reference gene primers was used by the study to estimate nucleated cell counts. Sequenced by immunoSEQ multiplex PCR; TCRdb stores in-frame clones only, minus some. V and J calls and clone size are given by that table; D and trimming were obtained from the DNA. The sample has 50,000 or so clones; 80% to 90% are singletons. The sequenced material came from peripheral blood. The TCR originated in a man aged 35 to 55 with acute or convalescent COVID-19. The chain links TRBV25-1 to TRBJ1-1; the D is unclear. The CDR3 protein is CASSEYGRVGSEAFF. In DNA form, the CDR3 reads TGTGCCAGCAGTGAATATGGGAGGGTCGGTTCTGAAGCTTTCTTT.